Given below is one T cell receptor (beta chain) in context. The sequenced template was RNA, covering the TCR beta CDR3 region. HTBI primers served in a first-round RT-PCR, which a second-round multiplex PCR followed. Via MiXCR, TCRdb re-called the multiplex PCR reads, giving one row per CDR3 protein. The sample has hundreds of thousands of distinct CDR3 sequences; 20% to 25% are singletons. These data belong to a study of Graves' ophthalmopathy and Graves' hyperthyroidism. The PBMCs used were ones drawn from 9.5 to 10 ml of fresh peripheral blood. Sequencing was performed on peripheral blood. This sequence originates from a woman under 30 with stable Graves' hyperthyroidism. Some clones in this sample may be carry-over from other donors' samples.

The CDR3, as DNA: TGTGCCAGCAGTTACTCGAATGGGGGTCCCACTGAAGCTTTCTTT. Protein: CASSYSNGGPTEAFF. V usage is TRBV6-2 or TRBV6-3 and J usage is TRBJ1-1; tentatively, D is TRBD1 (5 bases). Trimming took off 0 bases at V and 4 bases at J, with 12 bases between the two ends. Germline loops: CDR1 MNHEY, CDR2 SVGEGT. The CDR3 runs to 15 residues.